This T cell receptor beta chain originates from a study of cytomegalovirus exposure and HLA in healthy donors (dated by TCRdb to the late 2010s). Looking at the study overall: An earlier analysis of roughly 500 of the donors reported more than 250 Gb of sequence data and roughly 110 million unique TCR beta sequences from some 180 million T cells. Approximately 330 gigabases of sequencing data and approximately 91 million unique TCR sequences made up an early release that covered approximately 650 HLA-typed donors. Of the roughly 400 genotyped donors, over 65% fell in the genetic ancestry cluster associated with self-reported Caucasian donors. The study aimed to test whether signatures of past pathogen exposure could be identified by cataloging public T cell receptors. The study profiled the T cell repertoires of hundreds of subjects by immunosequencing and related them to cytomegalovirus serostatus. Along with the approximately 700-subject first cohort, a separate validation cohort of over 90 different subjects was used. The study combined high-throughput TCR immunosequencing, statistical association of individual TCRs with disease status, and machine learning to predict cytomegalovirus infection status. A later analysis re-examined previously published TCR beta repertoires from roughly 650 donors and added high-resolution HLA genotyping to investigate patterns of TCR occurrence. Rather than using new phenotypic data, the later analysis identified candidate immune exposures from TCR beta sequences and from how often those sequences occurred across donors. An earlier analysis of 450 to 750 of the donors used high-throughput TCR beta sequencing to judge whether each TCR beta V gene segment behaved as functional or pseudogenic. Donor age, sex, ethnicity and CMV serostatus were compiled alongside the repertoire data. A later genetic analysis took genome-wide SNP genotypes for about 65% of the roughly 670 donors and used that subset as a discovery cohort. All discovery cohort repertoires had been generated using a single sequencing platform. Both class I and class II loci were covered by HLA typing, at four-digit resolution. Typing coverage varied by locus: 629-630 donors for A, B, C, DRB1 and DQB1; more than 500 for DQA1; 600 to 610 for DPA1; roughly 470 for DPB1. Roughly 5 DR-DQ haplotypes were handled as single units for association and clustering, since linkage in the cohort was strong. Among 300 to 500 genotyped donors of the cohort, an average of around 250,000 unique TCR beta nucleotide sequences was sequenced per donor, of which 15% to 20% were non-productive.

Findings and caveats that apply to the study as a whole: The study listed 170 or so TCR beta chains as associated with cytomegalovirus. The authors suggested that the approach could potentially be generalized to other disease states and immunological phenotypes. In vitro tests confirmed that a few of the cytomegalovirus-associated TCR beta chains recognize cytomegalovirus antigens. In a later analysis, several top co-occurrence clusters were reported to appear linked to parvovirus B19, influenza, CMV and Epstein-Barr virus. In a later analysis, 15,000 to 20,000 TCR beta sequences were associated with specific HLA alleles at a false discovery rate of 0.05. Because HLA typing was unavailable for some donors at each locus, only the typed subset was used in association tests. Immune exposure information for the cohort was limited to CMV serostatus. In an earlier analysis of approximately 590 of the donors, most TCR beta V segments appeared in productive rearrangements about 90% or about 30% of the time, broadly matching IMGT annotations. V-gene and J-gene trimming of TCR beta chains was associated with a missense DCLRE1C variant in a later genetic analysis, and the association was replicated in an independent cohort. In a later analysis, HLA-associated TCR beta chains showed more clonal expansion and lower generation probabilities than non-associated chains that were equally common. According to a later analysis, TCR association rates differed among HLA loci, with DRB1 alleles showing the most associated TCRs and HLA-C alleles showing the fewest. A further reported finding was that TCR beta sequences accurately predicted the HLA-A and HLA-B alleles for most subjects in the first cohort. The presence/absence analyses assumed that sequencing depth was roughly uniform across donors, and that assumption may not be true. Linkage disequilibrium might explain the correlated functional status among segregating V segments, but an unknown experimental factor could not be ruled out. The earlier analysis of approximately 560 of the donors excluded some 15 rarely observed V segments, including chromosome 9 orphons, because counts were too low. In both the original and validation cohorts, the classifier was reported to diagnose cytomegalovirus status with high specificity and sensitivity. A cluster of highly shared sequence variants was judged likely to represent a technical artifact of the sequencing pipeline. Across donors, most TCR sequences were observed very rarely, whereas some public TCRs were present in many individuals. In a later genetic analysis, fewer N-insertions in productive TCRs were reported among donors in an Asian-associated ancestry cluster than the roughly 640-donor mean. In this cohort, only TCR beta chains were sequenced, and detectable features were limited by the absence of alpha or paired-chain data. When HLA alleles, especially DR and DQ, strongly co-occurred, TCR associations were difficult to assign to individual alleles. A later analysis found that most CMV-associated TCR beta chains appeared HLA-restricted, with HLA associations seemingly driven largely by CMV exposure.

Library creation used the immunoSEQ multiplex PCR assay. For the multiplex PCR, a mixture combining 60 forward primers for TCR Vbeta segments and 13 reverse primers for TCR Jbeta segments was used. Amplification of the CDR3 region of rearranged TCR beta genes was performed with a multiplex PCR assay on genomic DNA. The Illumina HiSeq System was used to sequence the amplified TCR beta libraries as 87-base-pair reads. The paper's data handling went like this. Across the roughly 670 repertoires, a later analysis counted approximately 75 million unique TCR beta chains, some 11 million of which were shared by at least two donors. A nearest-neighbor algorithm error-corrected the raw reads and collapsed the reads into unique sequences, merging closely related sequences to remove PCR and sequencing errors. Alignment of CDR3 sequences to IMGT reference sequences was used to assign V, D and J gene segments. For a sequence to be retained, at least a six-nucleotide match to both a V gene segment and a J gene segment was required. A rearrangement was called productive if the CDR3 had no stop codons and remained in frame with V and J, and every other rearrangement was called non-productive. Following IMGT convention, CDR3 was defined as the stretch from the second conserved V-encoded cysteine up to the conserved J-encoded phenylalanine. The earlier analysis of some 600 of the donors excluded sequences that lacked an unambiguous match to a single V gene segment. An earlier analysis of 550 to 650 of the donors classified V segments as functional when productive rearrangements were above 56.7% and as segregating when the standard deviation between donors was above 5%. To diagnose cytomegalovirus status from the catalog of TCR beta chain sequences, a statistical classification framework was built. In a later analysis, TCR nucleotide sequences were compared against IMGT/GENE-DB human TR gene sequences so that V and J genes could be assigned. The TCRdist pipeline was used in a later analysis to assign CDR3 sequences and most-parsimonious VDJ recombination scenarios. A later analysis defined each TCR beta chain by its CDR3 amino acid sequence plus V-gene family, and excluded reads lacking a unique V-gene family. A later analysis removed 592 highly shared, low-generation-probability nucleotide sequences to deal with suspected cross-contamination and a sequencing artifact. A later analysis calculated a clonal expansion index for each public chain from normalized within-repertoire ranks of inferred template counts. In a later analysis, generation probabilities were computed with a VDJ recombination model fitted to out-of-frame rearrangements, and the resulting probabilities were checked against IGoR. In a later analysis, hypergeometric tests were used to score TCR-TCR, TCR-HLA and TCR-CMV co-occurrence, with a repertoire-size bias correction applied to TCR pairs. In a later analysis, false discovery rates were estimated by permuting HLA or CMV assignments 20 times. A later analysis grouped co-occurring TCRs with DBSCAN, adding TCRdist sequence similarity when clustering within HLA-allele-positive subsets. For co-occurrence clustering, repertoires with fewer than 30,000 or more than 120,000 public chains were excluded, along with 4 to 6 repertoires with anomalous nucleotide sharing. Drawn from immuneACCESS, this table holds only the in-frame rearrangements with V and J called that TCRdb kept. Clones are partly lost; checked studies trace under half to an unresolved V gene and leave the rest unexplained. D and trimming were read from the DNA, whereas the V and J calls and clone size are those reported in that table. This sample lists 150,000 to 200,000 clones; more than 75% were detected once. Together, the top ten hold about 0.23% of the sample.

In total, 500 to 700 healthy bone marrow donors made up the cohort. At the time of sampling, all cohort members were nominally healthy, though unrecorded immune exposures were likely present. The donor was CMV seronegative and was included in the group of several hundred seronegative cohort members. Each donor provided a peripheral blood sample, and peripheral blood mononuclear cells were used for TCR beta sequencing. Genomic DNA was extracted from the blood cell samples with the Qiagen DNeasy Blood Extraction Kit. This clone has a single count. No antigen is known for it. No base quality information exists; no much larger clone differs at one position. Material: PBMCs. The TCR originated in a girl less than two years old in good health and CMV-seronegative.

The CDR3 region: CASSPGTGFTGELFF. The DNA is as follows: TGTGCCAGCAGCCCCGGGACAGGGTTTACCGGGGAGCTGTTTTTT. The V gene is TRBV7-3 and the J gene is TRBJ2-2, with 9 bases in between that match TRBD1. Measured from the cysteine to the phenylalanine, the CDR3 is 15 residues long. Just the 45-base CDR3 DNA is kept, in frame starting at base 1. Unmatched junction bases come to 6, with V trimmed by 5 bases and J by 5 bases. The germline V gene sets CDR1 to SGHTA and CDR2 to FQGTGA. The full variable domain, completed from the reference TRBV7-3 and TRBJ2-2 proteins outside the CDR3, reads GAGVSQTPSNKVTEKGKYVELRCDPISGHTALYWYRQSLGQGPEFLIYFQGTGAADDSGLPNDRFFAVRPEGSVSTLKIQRTERGDSAVYLCASSPGTGFTGELFFGEGSRLTVL.